One and the same sample provided the 28 T cell receptor beta chains below, sequenced in a study of T cells in women clearing cervical HPV infection. Sequencing used immunoSEQ multiplex PCR; TCRdb keeps in-frame clones, though not all of them. Its table lists about 39,000 clones. Sequenced sample: blood buffy coat. The receptors were gathered from a woman aged 18-70 years with a cervical HPV16 infection that either progressed to CIN3+ or cleared (not recorded which).

In the case of this clone: The CDR3 end lies 3 residues beyond the end of the read and is filled in from the germline J gene. The rearrangement uses TRBV7-2 and TRBJ2-3, with D possibly TRBD2 on 6 matching bases. The germline V gene has CDR1 SGHTA and CDR2 FQGNSA. The CDR3 sequence is 14 residues long. CDR3 amino acids: CASSLGGTGETQYF. CDR3 DNA, as far as it was read: TGTGCCAGCAGCTTAGGGGGCACGGGAGAGACG.

The sequenced CDR3 bases are TGTGCCAGCAGCTCGAACGGACAAAACACTGAA. It translates to CASSSNGQNTE. The CDR3 in full is CASSSNGQNTEAFF. J is TRBJ1-1 and V is TRBV7-6; TRBD1 might be the D (5 bases). With the read ending 3 residues before the CDR3 end, the germline J gene is used to fill in that end. Trimming removed 4 bases at V and 2 bases at J, with 11 bases between. This CDR3 region has 14 residues. Germline V gene data show CDR1 as SGHVS and CDR2 as FNYEAQ.

Concerning this clone itself: The observed sequence ends 3 residues before the CDR3 terminus, with the missing tail filled in from the germline J gene. The chain has TRBV20-1 and TRBJ1-1, with TRBD1 identical over 8 bases. The germline V gene has CDR1 DFQATT and CDR2 SNEGSKA (reference sequence). V gave up 1 base and J gave up 4 bases; unmatched junction bases: 8. The CDR3 is 15 amino acids. The DNA read from the CDR3 is TGCAGTGCTAGAGCCCAACAGGGGGAGGTCACTGAA. It is translated as CSARAQQGEVTE. The whole CDR3 reads CSARAQQGEVTEAFF.

In the case of this clone: The read gets to within 3 residues of the CDR3 end, and the germline J gene fills in the rest. This chain joins TRBV7-3 and TRBJ2-3; 14 bases are shared with TRBD2. This CDR3 spans 16 amino acids. Per the germline V gene, CDR1 is SGHTA and CDR2 is FQGTGA. Partial CDR3 DNA: TGTGCCAGCAGCTCTGGACTAGCGGGAGGACAAGAGACG. This codes for CASSSGLAGGQET. In full, the CDR3 reads CASSSGLAGGQETQYF.

With respect to this clone: The CDR3 extends 3 residues past the end of the read, so its final part is completed from the germline J gene. This chain uses TRBV7-3 with TRBJ2-7; 7 bases map to TRBD2. This CDR3 region has 14 residues. Unmatched junction bases numbered 6, after V lost 7 bases and J lost 0 bases. Per germline, CDR1 SGHTA and CDR2 FQGTGA. Partial CDR3 DNA: TGTGCCAGCAAGGCTAGCGGAGACTCCTACGAG. Amino acid sequence: CASKASGDSYE. The entire CDR3 sequence reads CASKASGDSYEQYF.

Concerning this clone itself: The DNA ends 3 residues before the CDR3 does, and the rest of the CDR3 is filled in from the germline J gene. The gene calls are TRBV18 and TRBJ2-2; TRBD1 might be the D (5 bases). V was cut by 3 bases and J by 7 bases, with 15 bases left in between. This CDR3 comprises 15 residues. Germline assignment: CDR1 KGHSH and CDR2 LQKENI. The part of the CDR3 DNA that was read is TGTGCCAGCTCACCGCAGGACAACCAGGGCGGGGAG. Amino acid sequence: CASSPQDNQGGE. The CDR3, in full, reads CASSPQDNQGGELFF.

CDR3 sequence: CASRGGAEQPQHF. The covered CDR3 bases are TGTGCCAGCAGGGGGGGGGCAGAACAGCCC. The genes are TRBV7-8 and TRBJ1-5, with D perhaps TRBD1 (6 bases). The read ends 3 residues shy of where the CDR3 ends; the end is completed using the germline J gene. This CDR3 spans 13 amino acids. The germline CDR1 and CDR2 sequences are SGHVS and FQNEAQ. Trimming pared 6 bases from V and 7 bases from J, leaving 13 bases between.

As to this clone: The read terminates 3 residues ahead of where the CDR3 ends, so the germline J gene completes it. V and J are TRBV10-2 and TRBJ2-2; D uncertain. Germline values: CDR1 WSHSY, CDR2 SAAADI. This CDR3 comprises 15 residues. This CDR3 reads CASSGEVGLGEKLFF. The CDR3 DNA, read in part, is TGCGCCAGCAGTGGTGAAGTAGGGCTCGGCGAAAAG.

Comment on this clone: The missing CDR3 end, 3 residues past where the read stops, is filled in from the germline J gene. The chain is built from TRBV7-2 and TRBJ1-1; 7 bases are a match to TRBD1. Losses at the gene ends were 5 bases for V and 6 bases for J; bases not matched to a gene: 9. The germline V gene encodes CDR1 SGHTA and CDR2 FQGNSA. The CDR3 extends over 14 amino acids. Partial CDR3 DNA: TGTGCCAGCAGCACTCGACAGGGTAGGGCTGAA. Its translation is CASSTRQGRAE. The CDR3 reads in full as CASSTRQGRAEAFF.

Concerning this clone itself: The germline gene is not matched at one end of the junction; a read error may be the cause. The read finishes 3 residues shy of the CDR3 end, and the germline J gene is used to complete it. The same CDR3 can be traced to other DNA sequences in this sample. V and J are TRBV19 and TRBJ1-3, with a tentative D call TRBD1 (5 bases). The CDR3 covers 14 residues. Germline lookup yields CDR1 LNHDA and CDR2 SQIVND (reference sequence). CDR3 DNA (partial): TGTGCCAGTAATATGGGGCTCCACGTTGACACG. Translation: CASNMGLHVDT. The entire CDR3 protein is CASNMGLHVDTIYF.

A note on this clone: The CDR3 end lies 3 residues beyond the end of the read and is filled in from the germline J gene. The rearrangement uses TRBV7-2 and TRBJ2-5; 8 bases agree with TRBD2. Germline V gene data show CDR1 as SGHTA and CDR2 as FQGNSA. The CDR3 has 14 amino acids. The CDR3 loop is CASSSGGGRTTQYF. Partial CDR3 DNA: TGTGCCAGCAGCTCCGGGGGGGGCAGAACAACC.

About this clone itself: The sequence runs out 3 residues before the end of the CDR3; the remainder is reconstructed from the germline J gene. The gene calls are TRBV19 and TRBJ2-4; D may be TRBD1 (6 bases). The CDR3 spans 15 residues. The germline gives CDR1 LNHDA, CDR2 SQIVND (reference sequence). This CDR3 is CASSIGAAGAYGQYF. The sequenced part of the CDR3 DNA is TGTGCCAGTAGTATCGGAGCGGCAGGGGCCTATGGT.

A remark on this clone: The sequenced fragment ends 3 residues before the CDR3 boundary, so the rest is inferred from the germline J gene. The same CDR3 arises from other DNA sequences in this sample as well. The chain is built from TRBV19 and TRBJ2-1, with D possibly matching TRBD1 (5 bases). Between the trimmed V and J ends, which lost 4 bases and 0 bases, there was a span of 7 bases. The CDR3 is 14 amino acids. From germline, CDR1 is LNHDA and CDR2 SQIVND (reference sequence). This chain's CDR3 is CASSRQSSYNEQFF. The CDR3 bases that were read are TGTGCCAGTAGTAGACAGAGCTCCTACAATGAG.

Turning to this clone: The CDR3 end is not reached by the read, which stops 3 residues before it; the germline J gene fills it in. The J gene is TRBJ1-2, the V gene TRBV19, with D possibly being TRBD1 (6 bases). Germline values: CDR1 LNHDA, CDR2 SQIVND (reference sequence). The CDR3 length is 16 residues. The V and J ends lost 6 bases and 4 bases respectively, with 21 bases between them. The CDR3 loop reads CASSRPGVKPFYGYTF. CDR3 DNA (partial): TGTGCCAGTAGCAGACCAGGGGTAAAACCATTCTATGGC.

In regard to this clone: A junction end diverges from the germline sequence, so it may reflect a read error. Read sequence stops 3 residues before the CDR3 end, and the germline J gene provides the missing end. The rearrangement joins TRBV4-2 to TRBJ2-5; D call uncertain. The CDR3 loop spans 14 amino acids. The V gene's germline CDR1 is LGHNA and CDR2 YNFKEQ. The CDR3 sequence is CASSQGVGQETQYF. CDR3 DNA, as far as it was read: TGCGCCAGCAGCCAAGGTGTCGGTCAAGAGACC.

Comment on this clone: The read terminates 3 residues ahead of where the CDR3 ends, so the germline J gene completes it. V and J are TRBV7-8 and TRBJ2-3, with a weak D call TRBD2 (6 bases). The germline V gene has CDR1 SGHVS and CDR2 FQNEAQ. The CDR3 runs 15 residues. The part of the CDR3 DNA that was read is TGTGCCAGCAGCTCCCGTCCGGGGGAGGAGGAGACG. Its protein is CASSSRPGEEET. The whole CDR3 region reads CASSSRPGEEETQYF.

For this clone: The read terminates 3 residues ahead of where the CDR3 ends, so the germline J gene completes it. The chain combines TRBV7-3 with TRBJ2-1, with D maybe TRBD2 (6 bases). CDR3 length equals 13 residues. Germline loops: CDR1 SGHTA, CDR2 FQGTGA. V shed 0 bases and J shed 8 bases, with 8 bases lying between them. The CDR3 DNA, read in part, is TGTGCCAGCAGCTTAACATGGGGGGATGAG. This encodes CASSLTWGDE. The whole CDR3 protein is CASSLTWGDEQFF.

As concerns this clone: The CDR3 end lies 3 residues beyond the end of the read and is filled in from the germline J gene. The chain joins TRBV12-3 or TRBV12-4 to TRBJ2-3; 11 nucleotides match TRBD2. The V gene end was trimmed by 2 bases and the J gene end by 5 bases; junction bases not matched to a gene: 15. This CDR3 region has 19 residues. The sequenced part of the CDR3 DNA is TGTGCCAGCAGTTTATTAGTCCGGGGCGTAGCGGGAGGGCAAGATACG. This sequence encodes CASSLLVRGVAGGQDT. The complete CDR3 sequence is CASSLLVRGVAGGQDTQYF.

About this clone: The read comes to an end 3 residues before the CDR3 does, leaving the germline J gene to fill in the end. The V gene is TRBV20-1, the J gene TRBJ2-1; 8 bases align to TRBD1. Trimming at V came to 1 base and at J to 5 bases, leaving 4 bases not matched to a gene. CDR1 and CDR2 from the germline V gene are DFQATT and SNEGSKA (reference sequence). CDR3 size: 14 residues. CDR3: CSARAPDRDNEQFF. CDR3 DNA, as far as it was read: TGCAGTGCTAGAGCCCCGGACAGGGACAATGAG.

Concerning this clone itself: The CDR3 end lies 3 residues beyond the end of the read and is filled in from the germline J gene. This sequence joins TRBV9 and TRBJ2-3, with 13 bases fitting TRBD2. CDR3 length: 16 residues. CDR1 SGDLS and CDR2 YYNGEE come from the germline V gene. The CDR3 protein is CASSVGGLAGLETQYF. The part of the CDR3 DNA that was read is TGTGCCAGCAGCGTAGGGGGACTAGCGGGATTGGAGACG.

Concerning this clone itself: The read comes to an end 3 residues before the CDR3 does, leaving the germline J gene to fill in the end. V is TRBV11-2 and J is TRBJ2-3; D is perhaps TRBD2 (7 bases). CDR1 is SGHAT, CDR2 FQNNGV, per germline. CDR3 size: 14 residues. CDR3 DNA (partial): TGTGCCAGCAGCTTAGGGGTAGGGGGGGAGACG. This encodes CASSLGVGGET. The full-length CDR3 reads as CASSLGVGGETQYF.

With respect to this clone: The CDR3 goes on 3 residues after the read ends, and that part is filled in from the germline J gene. The J gene is TRBJ2-1, the V gene TRBV18; maybe TRBD2 (6 bases). V dropped 5 bases and J dropped 8 bases, with 13 bases sitting between them. The CDR3 runs to 13 residues. Per the germline V gene, CDR1 is KGHSH and CDR2 is LQKENI. The sequenced CDR3 bases are TGTGCCAGCTCAACGAGGCGGGGAGATGAG. This encodes CASSTRRGDE. The CDR3, in full, reads CASSTRRGDEQFF.

Worth noting for this clone: The sequenced fragment ends 3 residues before the CDR3 boundary, so the rest is inferred from the germline J gene. The chain recombines TRBV10-3 with TRBJ1-2; TRBD1 aligns across 8 bases. Germline loops: CDR1 ENHRY, CDR2 SYGVKD. The CDR3 runs 15 residues. Unmatched junction bases numbered 9, after V lost 3 bases and J lost 6 bases. The CDR3 reads CAISDTGGTIDGYTF. The covered CDR3 bases are TGTGCCATCAGTGATACAGGGGGGACGATCGATGGC.

In regard to this clone: The CDR3 end falls 3 residues outside the read, so it is completed with the germline J gene. The rearrangement joins TRBV30 to TRBJ2-3; perhaps TRBD2 as D (7 bases). The germline CDR1 and CDR2 sequences are GTSNPN and SVGIG (reference sequence). The CDR3 runs to 16 residues. Incomplete CDR3 DNA: TGTGCCTGGAGTCCCAGGGGCGCGGGAGTGAGGGAGACG. This codes for CAWSPRGAGVRET. The full CDR3 protein reads CAWSPRGAGVRETQYF.

CDR3 residues: CASSQTIGELFF. The covered CDR3 bases are TGTGCCAGCAGCCAGACTATCGGGGAG. This chain connects TRBV7-6 to TRBJ2-2; perhaps TRBD2 as D (5 bases). Read coverage stops 3 residues before the CDR3 terminus; the germline J gene supplies the remainder. Germline CDR1 reads SGHVS; CDR2 reads FNYEAQ. Trimming removed 5 bases from V and 7 bases from J, with 8 bases in between. The CDR3 loop spans 12 amino acids.

To note about this clone: Sequencing ends 3 residues short of the CDR3 end; the germline J gene provides the rest. V and J are TRBV7-2 and TRBJ2-5; 11 nucleotides match TRBD2. J lost 5 bases, V lost 5 bases, and 4 bases had no gene match. The CDR3 is 14 residues long. Germline values: CDR1 SGHTA, CDR2 FQGNSA. The CDR3 here is CASSAGLAGETQYF. CDR3 DNA (partial): TGTGCCAGCAGCGCAGGACTAGCGGGTGAGACC.

Points on this clone: The read stops 3 residues short of the end of the CDR3; the missing end is completed from the germline J gene. The chain employs TRBV30 and TRBJ2-4, with TRBD2 as a possible D gene (6 bases). The CDR3 covers 13 residues. The germline gives CDR1 GTSNPN, CDR2 SVGIG (reference sequence). The sequenced part of the CDR3 DNA is TGTGCCTGGAGAATGGGGGGTGCCTATGGT. This translates into CAWRMGGAYG. The full CDR3 is CAWRMGGAYGQYF.

With regard to this clone: The CDR3 is cut off 3 residues early in the read; its end comes from the germline J gene. This chain uses TRBV19 with TRBJ2-7; D possibly corresponds to TRBD1 (6 bases). CDR1 is LNHDA and CDR2 is SQIVND in the germline V gene (reference sequence). CDR3 length equals 15 residues. The V and J ends lost 3 bases and 4 bases respectively, with 16 bases between them. The sequenced CDR3 bases are TGTGCCAGTAGTATCGTGGGGGCCGGGATTTACGAG. Protein product: CASSIVGAGIYE. The full CDR3 protein reads CASSIVGAGIYEQYF.